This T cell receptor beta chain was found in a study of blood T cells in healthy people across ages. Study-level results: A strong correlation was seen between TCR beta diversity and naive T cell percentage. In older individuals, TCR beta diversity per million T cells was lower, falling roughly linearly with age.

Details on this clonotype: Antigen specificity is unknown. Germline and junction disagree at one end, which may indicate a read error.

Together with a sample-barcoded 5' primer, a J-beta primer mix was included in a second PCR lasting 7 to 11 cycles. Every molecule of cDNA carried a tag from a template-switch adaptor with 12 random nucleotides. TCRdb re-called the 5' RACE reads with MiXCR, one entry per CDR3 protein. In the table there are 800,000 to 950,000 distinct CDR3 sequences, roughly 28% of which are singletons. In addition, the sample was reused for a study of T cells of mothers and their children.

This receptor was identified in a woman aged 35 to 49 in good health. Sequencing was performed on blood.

The CDR3 here is CSVEETGDRGFTDAQYF. The CDR3, as DNA: TGCAGCGTTGAAGAAACGGGAGACAGGGGTTTCACAGATGCGCAGTATTTT. J is TRBJ2-3 and V is TRBV29-1; 8 bases fit TRBD1. The CDR3 has 17 amino acids. In germline, CDR1 is SQVTM, CDR2 ANQGSEA.